The TCR beta chain described here comes from a study of metastatic and nonmetastatic thyroid tumors. The overall study: Patients with malignant and benign thyroid disease provided blood and tumor or nodule tissue, whose repertoires were compared. Overall study findings and caveats: It was reportedly found that TCR beta diversity was significantly higher in malignant thyroid tumors than in benign nodules, a difference seen in both blood and tumor samples.

No treatment had been given to any patient before thyroid surgery. This clone has ten or more counts. Its antigen is unknown. Per the authors' pipeline: Researchers built a distant-metastasis classifier for papillary thyroid cancer that drew on CDR3 differences across clinicopathological groups. Using MiXCR, TCRdb re-called clones from the PCR reads. The V and J calls here are based on TCRdb, not the publication. Here the sample spans more than 9,000 clones, 28% being singletons. The germline CDR1 and CDR2 sequences are SGHRS and YFSETQ. Unmatched junction bases numbered 15, after V lost 3 bases and J lost 2 bases. The CDR3 runs 18 residues.

The gene calls are TRBV5-1 and TRBJ1-2; 8 nucleotides align to TRBD1. The sequence came from a male donor with papillary thyroid cancer or a benign thyroid nodule (not recorded which). Some clones in this sample may be carry-over from other donors' samples. Specimen: tumor tissue. CDR3 DNA sequence: TGCGCCAGCAGCTCGAAACGAGGGGGACAGGCGGAGAACTATGGCTACACCTTC. Translation: CASSSKRGGQAENYGYTF.